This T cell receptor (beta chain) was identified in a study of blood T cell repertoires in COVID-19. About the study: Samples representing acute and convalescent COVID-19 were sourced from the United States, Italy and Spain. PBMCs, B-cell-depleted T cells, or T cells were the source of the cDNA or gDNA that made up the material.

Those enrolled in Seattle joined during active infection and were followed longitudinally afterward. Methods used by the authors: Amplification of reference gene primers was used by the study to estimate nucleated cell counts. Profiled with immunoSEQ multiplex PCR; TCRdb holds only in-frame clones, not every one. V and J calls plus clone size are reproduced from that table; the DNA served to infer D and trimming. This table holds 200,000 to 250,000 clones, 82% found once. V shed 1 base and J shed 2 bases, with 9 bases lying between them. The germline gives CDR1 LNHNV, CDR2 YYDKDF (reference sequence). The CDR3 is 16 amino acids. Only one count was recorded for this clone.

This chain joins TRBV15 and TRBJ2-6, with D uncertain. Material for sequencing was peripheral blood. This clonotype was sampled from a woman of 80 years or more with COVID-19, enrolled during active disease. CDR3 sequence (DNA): TGTGCCACCAGCAGAGCAGCGCTAGCTGGGGCCAACGTCCTGACTTTC. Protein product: CATSRAALAGANVLTF.